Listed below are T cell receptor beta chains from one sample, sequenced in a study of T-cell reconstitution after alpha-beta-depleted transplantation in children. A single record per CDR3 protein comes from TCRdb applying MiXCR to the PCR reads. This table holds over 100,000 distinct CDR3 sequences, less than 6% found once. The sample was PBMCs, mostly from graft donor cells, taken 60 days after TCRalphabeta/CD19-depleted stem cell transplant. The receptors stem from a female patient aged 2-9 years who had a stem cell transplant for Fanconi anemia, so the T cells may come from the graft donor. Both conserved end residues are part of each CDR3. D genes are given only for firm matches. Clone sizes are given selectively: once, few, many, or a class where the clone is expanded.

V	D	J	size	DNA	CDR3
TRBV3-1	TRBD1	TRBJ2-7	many	TGTGCCAGCAGCCTTGGGACAGGCCCCTACGAGCAGTACTTC	CASSLGTGPYEQYF
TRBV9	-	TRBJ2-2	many	TGTGCCAGCAGCGTAGTTGGAGGGGATGGCACCGGGGAGCTGTTTTTT	CASSVVGGDGTGELFF
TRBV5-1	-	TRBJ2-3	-	TGCGCCAGCAGCTTGTCAGGGGCTAGCGGACCTAGCACAGATACGCAGTATTTT	CASSLSGASGPSTDTQYF
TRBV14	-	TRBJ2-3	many	TGTGCCAGCAGCCCCTCTAGTTATACGCAGTATTTT	CASSPSSYTQYF
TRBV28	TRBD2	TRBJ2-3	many	TGTGCCAGCAGTCAGAGCGGGGGGGCCGGTTATAGCACAGATACGCAGTATTTT	CASSQSGGAGYSTDTQYF
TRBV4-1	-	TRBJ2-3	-	TGCGCCAGCAGCCACAGGGTGGTACTCACAGATACGCAGTATTTT	CASSHRVVLTDTQYF
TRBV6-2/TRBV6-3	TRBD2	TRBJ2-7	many	TGTGCCAGCAGTATGCCGGGACTAATCCACGAGCAGTACTTC	CASSMPGLIHEQYF
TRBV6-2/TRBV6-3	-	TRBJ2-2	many	TGTGCCAGCAGTCCTGGGGGAGAAGGCACCGGGGAGCTGTTTTTT	CASSPGGEGTGELFF
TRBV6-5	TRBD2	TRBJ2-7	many	TGTGCCAGCAGTCCACGGGGACTAGCGGGGTTTTTCAAGTACGAGCAGTACTTC	CASSPRGLAGFFKYEQYF
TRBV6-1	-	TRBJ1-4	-	TGTGCCAGCACAACCCAAGGATCAACTAATGAAAAACTGTTTTTT	CASTTQGSTNEKLFF
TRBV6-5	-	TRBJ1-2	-	TGTGCCAGCAGTTACCTGCATTCGGGATATGGCTACACCTTC	CASSYLHSGYGYTF
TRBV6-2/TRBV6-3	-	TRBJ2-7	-	TGTGCCAGCAGTTACGTCCGGGACATAACCTACGAGCAGTACTTC	CASSYVRDITYEQYF
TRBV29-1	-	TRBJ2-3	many	TGCAGCGTTGAAGGAGGGGAGATGGATACGCAGTATTTT	CSVEGGEMDTQYF